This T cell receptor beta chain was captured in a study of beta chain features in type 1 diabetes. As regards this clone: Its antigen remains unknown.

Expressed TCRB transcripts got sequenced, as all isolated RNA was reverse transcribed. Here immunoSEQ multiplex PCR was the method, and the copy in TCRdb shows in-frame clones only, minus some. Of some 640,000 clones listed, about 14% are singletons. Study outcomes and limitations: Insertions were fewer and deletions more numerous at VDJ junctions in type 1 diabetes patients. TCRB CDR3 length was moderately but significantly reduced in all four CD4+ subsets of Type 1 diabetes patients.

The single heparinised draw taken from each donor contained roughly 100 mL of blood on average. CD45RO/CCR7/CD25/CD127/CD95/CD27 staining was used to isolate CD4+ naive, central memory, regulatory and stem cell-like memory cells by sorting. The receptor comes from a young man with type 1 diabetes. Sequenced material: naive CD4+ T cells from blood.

In DNA form, the CDR3 reads TGCGCCAGCAGCTTGGATAGGGCTAGCGGGACCATTAGGGGGCAGTTCTTC. Its protein product is CASSLDRASGTIRGQFF. The V and J genes are TRBV5-1 and TRBJ2-1, with 9 bases identical to TRBD2. The V segment lost 0 bases and the J segment 12 bases; nucleotides outside the gene matches: 16. The CDR3 totals 17 residues. The germline CDR1 and CDR2 sequences are SGHRS and YFSETQ.